This TCR beta chain is drawn from a study of long-term antiretroviral therapy in people with HIV. Across the study: About a decade before 2015, the earliest samples were taken when ART was typically delayed.

V was trimmed by 0 bases and J by 0 bases, leaving 9 bases between them. The CDR3 has 15 amino acids. Germline V CDR1 and CDR2: SGDLS, YYNGEE. Running of the v3.0 immunoSEQ assay took place at survey level. Here immunoSEQ multiplex PCR was the method, and the copy in TCRdb shows in-frame clones only, minus some. The repertoire consists of approximately 21,000 clones, with approximately 83% occurring once and the leading ten covering more than 9%. In its sample, this clone is medium-sized. This sequence originates from a man aged 18 to 30 with HIV. The chain combines TRBV9 with TRBJ1-1; maybe TRBD1 (5 bases). Sequencing was performed on unsorted PBMCs, taken 0.5 years before starting antiretroviral therapy. The CDR3 DNA sequence: TGTGCCAGCAGCGTAGCCGGGGGTCTGAACACTGAAGCTTTCTTT. This gives the protein CASSVAGGLNTEAFF.